This TCR beta chain was sequenced for a study of OX40 agonist ivuxolimab in advanced cancers. About the research overall: From roughly 20 to 85 years was the age range, with a mean of around 57 years, and 65% to 90% were male.

Generated by immunoSEQ multiplex PCR, the TCRdb table keeps only in-frame clones and is missing some. The sample has 72,000 or so clones; about four fifths are singletons. V shed 5 bases, J shed 4 bases, and the junction held 4 bases outside the gene matches. CDR3 size: 14 residues. Per the germline V gene, CDR1 is SGHNT and CDR2 is YENEEA. The material was CD4+ or CD8+ T cells sorted from blood, obtained in a trial of the OX40 agonist ivuxolimab. The chain recombines TRBV11-3 with TRBJ2-2; 7 nucleotides line up with TRBD2. The sequence came from an adult with an advanced solid tumor such as melanoma, head and neck, liver or kidney cancer. The CDR3 DNA is TGTGCCAGCAGCCGGGAGGAGGTCACCGGGGAGCTGTTTTTT. This sequence encodes CASSREEVTGELFF. Based on the CDR3 plus reference TRBV11-3 and TRBJ2-2, the full variable domain is EAGVVQSPRYKIIEKKQPVAFWCNPISGHNTLYWYLQNLGQGPELLIRYENEEAVDDSQLPKDRFSAERLKGVDSTLKIQPAELGDSAVYLCASSREEVTGELFFGEGSRLTVL.